This is a list of T cell receptor beta chains from one sample in a study of TIL therapy for anti-PD-1-resistant metastatic lung cancer. The repertoire was sequenced with immunoSEQ multiplex PCR; TCRdb's copy has only in-frame clones and lacks some. The sample has 52,000 or so clones, roughly 77% seen once. Specimen: blood, collected at baseline. The receptor source for this set is a person aged 25 to 85 with non-small cell lung cancer. CDR3s include the opening cysteine and the closing phenylalanine or tryptophan. The D gene is left open where the match is weak. Clone size is stated in some rows and not others, as once, few, many or a class when expanded.

-	13	TRBV5-4	TRBD1	TRBJ1-1	TGTGCCAGCAGCTTCGGACAGGGACCTGAAGCTTTCTTT	CASSFGQGPEAFF
once	12	TRBV30	-	TRBJ2-3	TGTGCCTGGGGCAAGCCCACAGATACGCAGTATTTT	CAWGKPTDTQYF
-	16	TRBV18	-	TRBJ1-6	TGTGCCAGCTCACCAAGGGCAGGGGAAGGGGAATCACCCCTCCACTTT	CASSPRAGEGESPLHF
-	15	TRBV7-2	TRBD1	TRBJ2-1	TGTGCCAGCAGGGGCGACAGGGGCTCCTACAATGAGCAGTTCTTC	CASRGDRGSYNEQFF
-	16	TRBV7-2	TRBD1	TRBJ2-5	TGTGCCAGCAGCCTAAGACCAAGGGGGCTCCAAGAGACCCAGTACTTC	CASSLRPRGLQETQYF
few	15	TRBV15	-	TRBJ1-1	TGTGCCACCAGAGGAACAAGGGTGGGGAGCACTGAAGCTTTCTTT	CATRGTRVGSTEAFF
-	16	TRBV18	TRBD1	TRBJ1-1	TGTGCCAGCTCACGAGGACAGGGTACTTTGAACACTGAAGCTTTCTTT	CASSRGQGTLNTEAFF
once	12	TRBV3-1/TRBV3-2	-	TRBJ1-5	TGTGCCAGCACCCACCGCAATCAGCCCCAGCATTTT	CASTHRNQPQHF
-	11	TRBV12-3/TRBV12-4	-	TRBJ2-5	TGTGCCAGCAGTTTAAGAGAGACCCAGTACTTC	CASSLRETQYF
-	14	TRBV5-4	-	TRBJ2-7	TGTGCCAGCAGCGCTTCCTCCAACTCCTACGAGCAGTACTTC	CASSASSNSYEQYF
-	13	TRBV6-5	-	TRBJ1-4	TGTGCCAGCGGACGGACGGGTGGGGAAAAACTGTTTTTT	CASGRTGGEKLFF
-	14	TRBV5-1	-	TRBJ2-2	TGCGCCAGCAGCTTGGTAGAGGGAACCGGGGAGCTGTTTTTT	CASSLVEGTGELFF
few	15	TRBV5-4	TRBD1	TRBJ1-2	TGTGCCAGCAGCTCAACTTACCGGGACAGGGGTGGCTACACCTTC	CASSSTYRDRGGYTF
-	17	TRBV18	-	TRBJ1-2	TGTGCCAGCTCACCAAAGATCGGGGGAGGCCCCCTTGGTGGCTACACCTTC	CASSPKIGGGPLGGYTF
-	16	TRBV4-1	TRBD1	TRBJ1-1	TGCGCCAGCAGCCGTTGGACAGGGAAAGATGACACTGAAGCTTTCTTT	CASSRWTGKDDTEAFF
-	15	TRBV5-3	TRBD1	TRBJ1-2	TGTGCCAGAAGCTTGGCGGGACAGGGGGCTATAGGCTACACCTTC	CARSLAGQGAIGYTF
once	15	TRBV7-2	-	TRBJ2-5	TGTGCCAGCAGCTTAGGTGGTCCCCTGGAGGGGACCCAGTACTTC	CASSLGGPLEGTQYF
-	18	TRBV11-3	-	TRBJ1-5	TGTGCCAGCAGCTTAGATCTCGGACAAACCTCCGGGCATCAGCCCCAGCATTTT	CASSLDLGQTSGHQPQHF
-	15	TRBV7-9	-	TRBJ2-4	TGTGCCAGCAGCTTAGTAACAGGGTCCAAAAACATTCAGTACTTC	CASSLVTGSKNIQYF
-	16	TRBV5-1	-	TRBJ2-3	TGCGCCAGCAGCTTGGGAGCGGGTTTCGGCACAGATACGCAGTATTTT	CASSLGAGFGTDTQYF
-	13	TRBV10-3	-	TRBJ2-3	TGTGCCATCAGTGGGACTAGCACAGATACGCAGTATTTT	CAISGTSTDTQYF
few	14	TRBV7-9	-	TRBJ1-5	TGTGCCAGCAGCTCGAAGTCAGAAAATCAGCCCCAGCATTTT	CASSSKSENQPQHF
few	13	TRBV12-3/TRBV12-4	-	TRBJ2-3	TGTGCCAGCAGTTTCCAGGGGCCAGATACGCAGTATTTT	CASSFQGPDTQYF
-	13	TRBV11-2	-	TRBJ1-2	TGTGCCAGCAGAAACAGTGCCTTCTATGGCTACACCTTC	CASRNSAFYGYTF
-	14	TRBV14	-	TRBJ2-7	TGTGCCAGCAGCCTCTTGACGGATTCCTACGAGCAGTACTTC	CASSLLTDSYEQYF
-	15	TRBV5-1	TRBD2	TRBJ2-5	TGCGCCAGCAGACCCTACCTAGCGGACCAAGAGACCCAGTACTTC	CASRPYLADQETQYF
-	15	TRBV24-1	-	TRBJ2-3	TGTGCCACCAGTGATCCGGGAGAGAGGGCAGATACGCAGTATTTT	CATSDPGERADTQYF
-	13	TRBV6-1	-	TRBJ1-5	TGTGCCAGCAGTGAACAGGGTAATCAGCCCCAGCATTTT	CASSEQGNQPQHF
-	15	TRBV5-8	-	TRBJ1-1	TGTGCCAGCAGCCACGCCGGCAGTTTGAACACTGAAGCTTTCTTT	CASSHAGSLNTEAFF
-	12	TRBV28	-	TRBJ2-7	TGTGCCAGCAGCCCCTATAACTACGAGCAGTACTTC	CASSPYNYEQYF
-	16	TRBV27	TRBD2	TRBJ2-3	TGTGCCAGCAGTCACCGCGGACTAGCGGGAGGGTATACGCAGTATTTT	CASSHRGLAGGYTQYF
-	15	TRBV6-5	-	TRBJ2-3	TGTGCCAGCAGTTATCGGGGGGCCCCCCCAGATACGCAGTATTTT	CASSYRGAPPDTQYF
few	15	TRBV2	-	TRBJ2-5	TGTGCCAGCAGTGACTGGGGGACCATTACAGAGACCCAGTACTTC	CASSDWGTITETQYF
-	15	TRBV14	-	TRBJ1-1	TGTGCCAGCAGCTCCCAGTTGACAGGCCCCACGAGGGCTTTCTTT	CASSSQLTGPTRAFF
-	14	TRBV6-5	TRBD1	TRBJ2-3	TGTGCCAGCAGTCCCTGGACAGGGAGGGATACGCAGTATTTT	CASSPWTGRDTQYF
-	12	TRBV27	-	TRBJ1-1	TGTGCCAGCAAGACAGGGAACACTGAAGCTTTCTTT	CASKTGNTEAFF
-	16	TRBV5-6	-	TRBJ1-4	TGTGCCAGCAGCGCCCTTCAGGTGTCAACTAATGAAAAACTGTTTTTT	CASSALQVSTNEKLFF
-	18	TRBV5-6	TRBD2	TRBJ2-3	TGTGCCAGCAGCTCCGTATGGCTAGCGGGGGGGAGCACAGATACGCAGTATTTT	CASSSVWLAGGSTDTQYF
-	15	TRBV7-2	TRBD2	TRBJ2-7	TGTGCCAGCAGCGTAAATCCGAGCGGGAGTTACGAGCAGTACTTC	CASSVNPSGSYEQYF
-	15	TRBV5-5	-	TRBJ1-2	TGTGCCAGCAGCGGCTCACTGGGCTCTAACTATGGCTACACCTTC	CASSGSLGSNYGYTF
-	14	TRBV28	-	TRBJ2-3	TGTGCCAGCAGCATTGACCTTAGCACAGATACGCAGTATTTT	CASSIDLSTDTQYF
few	15	TRBV4-3	-	TRBJ1-2	TGCGCCAGCAGCCAAGTTGAGACAGCGCACTATGGCTACACCTTC	CASSQVETAHYGYTF
-	17	TRBV19	TRBD2	TRBJ2-1	TGTGCCAGTAGTTTCGAAGCCGGGACTAGCTCTTACAATGAGCAGTTCTTC	CASSFEAGTSSYNEQFF
-	15	TRBV5-1	-	TRBJ2-3	TGCGCCAGCAGCTCCGGAGGCGGAAGCACAGATACGCAGTATTTT	CASSSGGGSTDTQYF
-	14	TRBV4-3	-	TRBJ1-5	TGCGCCAGCAGCCAAAGGCTTAGCAATCAGCCCCAGCATTTT	CASSQRLSNQPQHF